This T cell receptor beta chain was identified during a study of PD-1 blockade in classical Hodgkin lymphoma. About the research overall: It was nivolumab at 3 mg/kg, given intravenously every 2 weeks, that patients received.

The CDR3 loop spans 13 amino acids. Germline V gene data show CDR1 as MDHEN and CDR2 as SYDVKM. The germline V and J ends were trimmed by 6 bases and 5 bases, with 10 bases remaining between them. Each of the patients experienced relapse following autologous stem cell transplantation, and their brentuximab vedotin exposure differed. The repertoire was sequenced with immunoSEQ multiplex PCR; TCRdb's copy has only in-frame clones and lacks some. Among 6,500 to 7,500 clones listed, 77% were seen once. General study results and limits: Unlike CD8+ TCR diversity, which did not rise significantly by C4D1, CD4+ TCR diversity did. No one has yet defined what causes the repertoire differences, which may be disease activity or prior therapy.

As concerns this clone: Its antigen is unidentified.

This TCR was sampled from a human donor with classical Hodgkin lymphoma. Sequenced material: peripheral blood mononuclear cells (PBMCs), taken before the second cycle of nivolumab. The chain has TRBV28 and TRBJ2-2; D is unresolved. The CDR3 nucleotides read TGTGCCAGCAGCCTAAGGGTGACCGGGGAGCTGTTTTTT. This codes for CASSLRVTGELFF.